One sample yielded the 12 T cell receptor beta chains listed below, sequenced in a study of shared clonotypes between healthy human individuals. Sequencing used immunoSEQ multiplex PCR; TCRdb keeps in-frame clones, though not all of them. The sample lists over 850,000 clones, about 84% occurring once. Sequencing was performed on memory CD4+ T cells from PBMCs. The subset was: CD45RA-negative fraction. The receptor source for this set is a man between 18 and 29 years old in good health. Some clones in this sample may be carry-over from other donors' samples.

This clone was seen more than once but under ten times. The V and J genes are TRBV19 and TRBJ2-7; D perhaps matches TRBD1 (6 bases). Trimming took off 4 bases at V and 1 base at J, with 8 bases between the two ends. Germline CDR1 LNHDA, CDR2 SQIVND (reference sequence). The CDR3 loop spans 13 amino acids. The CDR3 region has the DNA TGTGCCAGTAGTAGAGGACAGTCCTACGAGCAGTACTTC. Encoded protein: CASSRGQSYEQYF.

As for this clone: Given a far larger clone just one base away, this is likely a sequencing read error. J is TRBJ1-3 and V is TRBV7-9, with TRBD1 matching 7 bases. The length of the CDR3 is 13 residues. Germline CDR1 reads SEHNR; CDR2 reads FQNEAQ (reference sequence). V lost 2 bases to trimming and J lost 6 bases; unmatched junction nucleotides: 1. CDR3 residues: CASSLQGVNTIYF. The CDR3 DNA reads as TGTGCCAGCAGCTTACAGGGGGTAAACACCATATATTTT.

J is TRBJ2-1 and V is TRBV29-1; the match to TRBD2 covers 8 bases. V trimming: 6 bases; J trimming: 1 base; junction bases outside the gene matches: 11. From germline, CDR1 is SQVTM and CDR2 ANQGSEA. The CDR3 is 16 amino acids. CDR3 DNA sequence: TGCAGCGTCGCCCCCTCTAGCGGGTGGTCCTACAATGAGCAGTTCTTC. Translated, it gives CSVAPSSGWSYNEQFF.

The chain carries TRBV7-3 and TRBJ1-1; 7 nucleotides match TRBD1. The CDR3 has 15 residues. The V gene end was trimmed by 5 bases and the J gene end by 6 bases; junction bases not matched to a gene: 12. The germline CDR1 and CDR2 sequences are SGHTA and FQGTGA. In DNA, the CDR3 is TGTGCCAGCAGCCCGCGGACAGGAATAGGGCCTGAAGCTTTCTTT. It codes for CASSPRTGIGPEAFF.

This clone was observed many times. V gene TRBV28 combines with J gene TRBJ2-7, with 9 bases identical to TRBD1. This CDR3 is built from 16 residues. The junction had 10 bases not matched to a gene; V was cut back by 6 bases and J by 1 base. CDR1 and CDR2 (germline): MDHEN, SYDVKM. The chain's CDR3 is CASRHPGTGMSYEQYF. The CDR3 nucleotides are TGTGCCAGCAGGCACCCCGGGACAGGGATGTCCTACGAGCAGTACTTC.

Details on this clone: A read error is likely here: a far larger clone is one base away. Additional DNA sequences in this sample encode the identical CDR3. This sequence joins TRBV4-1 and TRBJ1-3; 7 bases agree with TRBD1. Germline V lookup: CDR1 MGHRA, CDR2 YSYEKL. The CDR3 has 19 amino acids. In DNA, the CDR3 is TGCGCCAGCAGCCAAGAAGGACTGCAACGGACAGGCCCTGGGAACACCATATATTTT. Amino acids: CASSQEGLQRTGPGNTIYF.

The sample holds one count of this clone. DNA of the CDR3: TGCAGCGCCGGCCCGACAGGGGGCCCCTACGAGCAGTACTTC. Its translation is CSAGPTGGPYEQYF. The J gene is TRBJ2-7, the V gene TRBV29-1, with 10 positions matching TRBD1. V lost 7 bases, J lost 2 bases, and 8 bases stayed unmatched. This CDR3 contains 14 residues. From germline, CDR1 is SQVTM and CDR2 ANQGSEA.

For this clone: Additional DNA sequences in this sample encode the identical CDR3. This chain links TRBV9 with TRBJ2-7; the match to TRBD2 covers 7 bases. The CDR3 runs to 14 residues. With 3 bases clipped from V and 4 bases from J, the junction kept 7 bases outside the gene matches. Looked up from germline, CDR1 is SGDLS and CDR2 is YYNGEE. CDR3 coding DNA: TGTGCCAGCAGCGCCCGGGACTATAGTTACGAGCAGTACTTC. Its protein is CASSARDYSYEQYF.

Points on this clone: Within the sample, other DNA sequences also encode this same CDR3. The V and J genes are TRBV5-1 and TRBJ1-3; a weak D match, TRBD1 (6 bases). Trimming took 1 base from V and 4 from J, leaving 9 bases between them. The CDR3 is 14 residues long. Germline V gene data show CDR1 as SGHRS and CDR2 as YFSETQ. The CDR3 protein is CASSLQGLGNTIYF. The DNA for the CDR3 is TGCGCCAGCAGCTTGCAGGGGCTCGGAAACACCATATATTTT.

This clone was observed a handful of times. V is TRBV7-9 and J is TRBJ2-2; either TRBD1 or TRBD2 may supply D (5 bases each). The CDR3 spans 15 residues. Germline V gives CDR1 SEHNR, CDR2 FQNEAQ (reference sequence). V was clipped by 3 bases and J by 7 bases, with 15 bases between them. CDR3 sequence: CASSLSLPRGGELFF. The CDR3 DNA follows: TGTGCCAGCAGCTTGTCTCTTCCGAGGGGCGGGGAGCTGTTTTTT.

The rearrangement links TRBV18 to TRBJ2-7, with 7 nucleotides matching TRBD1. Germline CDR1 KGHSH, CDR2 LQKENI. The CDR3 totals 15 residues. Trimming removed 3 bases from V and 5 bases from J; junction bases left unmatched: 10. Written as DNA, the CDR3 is TGTGCCAGCTCACCCACCCCCGGGACAGAAAACGAGCAGTACTTC. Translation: CASSPTPGTENEQYF.

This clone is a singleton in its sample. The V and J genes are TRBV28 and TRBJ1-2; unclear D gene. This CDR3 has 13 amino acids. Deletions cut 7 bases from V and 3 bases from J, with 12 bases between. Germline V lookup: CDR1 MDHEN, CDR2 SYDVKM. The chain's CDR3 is CASTENADYGYTF. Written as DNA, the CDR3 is TGTGCCAGCACCGAAAACGCAGACTATGGCTACACCTTC.